Presented here are 17 T cell receptor beta chains from one specimen sequenced in a study of T cells in Graves' hyperthyroidism and ophthalmopathy. Using RNA transcripts as the source, TCR beta CDR3 regions were amplified. Using the HTBI primer set, a first-round RT-PCR was run on the TCR CDR3. A single record per CDR3 protein comes from TCRdb applying MiXCR to the multiplex PCR reads. The sample contains under 450,000 distinct CDR3 sequences, roughly 13% of which appear only once. The sample consisted of blood. These TCRs come from a man aged 25-45 years with Graves' hyperthyroidism that later progressed to Graves' ophthalmopathy.

Of note for this clonotype: This may be a read error, as it is one base from a much larger clone. The chain is built from TRBV6-2 or TRBV6-3 and TRBJ1-4; a possible D gene is TRBD1 (5 bases). This CDR3 comprises 16 residues. V lost 5 bases, J lost 8 bases, and 21 bases lay in between. The germline CDR1 and CDR2 sequences are MNHEY and SVGEGT. The CDR3 DNA reads TGTGCCAGCAGTCGGGGGGAGGTCCCAACGGACGAAAAACTGTTTTTT. The encoded protein is CASSRGEVPTDEKLFF.

V is TRBV6-1 and J is TRBJ1-1, with TRBD1 as a possible D gene (5 bases). Trimming cost V 8 bases and J 3 bases, with 10 bases left between them. Germline V gene lookup returns CDR1 MNHNS and CDR2 SASEGT. This CDR3 is 12 amino acids long. The CDR3 loop reads CASGDGDTEAFF. The CDR3 bases are TGTGCCAGCGGGGACGGGGACACTGAAGCTTTCTTT.

This clonotype was recorded a few times. The chain is built from TRBV6-2 or TRBV6-3 and TRBJ2-5; 10 bases are a match to TRBD2. CDR3 length equals 15 residues. The germline V gene encodes CDR1 MNHEY and CDR2 SVGEGT. V was clipped by 6 bases and J by 4 bases; unmatched bases: 8. The CDR3 DNA sequence: TGTGCCAGCAGCCACTCAACTAGCGGGGTAGAGACCCAGTACTTC. As protein: CASSHSTSGVETQYF.

CDR3: CASRLGAANTGELFF. CDR3 bases: TGTGCCAGCAGACTCGGGGCCGCGAACACCGGGGAGCTGTTTTTT. This chain links TRBV3-1 with TRBJ2-2; D may be TRBD1 or TRBD2 (5 bases each). The length of the CDR3 is 15 residues. The germline V gene has CDR1 LGHDT and CDR2 YNNKEL (reference sequence). V was shortened by 6 bases and J by 0 bases, with 11 bases between the two germline ends.

V is TRBV18 and J is TRBJ2-5; 7 bases match TRBD2. The junction had 8 bases not matched to a gene; V was cut back by 6 bases and J by 4 bases. The CDR3 covers 14 residues. The germline V gene has CDR1 KGHSH and CDR2 LQKENI. The CDR3 sequence is CASSPGLRGETQYF. CDR3 nucleotide sequence: TGTGCCAGCTCCCCGGGACTACGGGGAGAGACCCAGTACTTC.

The chain recombines TRBV20-1 with TRBJ2-2; D may correspond to TRBD1 or TRBD2 (5 bases each). Germline V gene sequence: CDR1 DFQATT, CDR2 SNEGSKA (reference sequence). Trimming took off 3 bases at V and 7 bases at J, with 9 bases between the two ends. CDR3 length: 12 amino acids. CDR3 loop: CSASTGHGELFF. The CDR3 coding sequence is TGCAGTGCTAGTACGGGGCACGGGGAGCTGTTTTTT.

Many counts were recorded for this clonotype. V and J are TRBV2 and TRBJ1-5; D uncertain. The ends were cut back, 7 bases at V and 3 bases at J, with 7 bases in the middle. Per germline, CDR1 SNHLY and CDR2 FYNNEI. CDR3 length: 12 residues. DNA for the CDR3: TGTGCCAGCAACGGCTACAATCAGCCCCAGCATTTT. This codes for CASNGYNQPQHF. Full variable domain (remainder filled in from reference TRBV2 and TRBJ1-5): EPEVTQTPSHQVTQMGQEVILRCVPISNHLYFYWYRQILGQKVEFLVSFYNNEISEKSEIFDDQFSVERPDGSNFTLKIRSTKLEDSAMYFCASNGYNQPQHFGDGTRLSIL.

This clonotype was picked up one time. The J gene is TRBJ2-7, the V gene TRBV7-9, with 9 bases fitting TRBD1. The junction had 7 bases not matched to a gene; V was cut back by 5 bases and J by 5 bases. Germline loops: CDR1 SEHNR, CDR2 FQNEAQ (reference sequence). This CDR3 is 14 amino acids long. The CDR3 DNA reads as TGTGCCAGCAGCATACAGGGGGCGGGGGACGAGCAGTACTTC. Its protein product is CASSIQGAGDEQYF.

This clonotype was seen a handful of times. The chain carries TRBV12-3 or TRBV12-4 and TRBJ2-3; 7 nucleotides match TRBD1. The length of the CDR3 is 14 residues. Germline trimming cut 4 bases from V and 6 bases from J; bases unmatched to any gene: 7. The CDR3 bases are TGTGCCAGCAGTTCTGGGACAGTTGGGGATACGCAGTATTTT. Translating it yields CASSSGTVGDTQYF.

At least ten counts were recorded for this clonotype. The genes are TRBV5-1 and TRBJ1-1; D gene ambiguous. CDR1 SGHRS and CDR2 YFSETQ come from the germline V gene. The CDR3 consists of 14 residues. Deletions cut 7 bases from V and 11 bases from J, with 24 bases between. In nucleotides, the CDR3 is TGCGCCAGCGCGAAACTCCGACGGGTGGTTGTGGCTTTCTTT. This translates into CASAKLRRVVVAFF.

The chain has TRBV10-3 and TRBJ1-3; D remains unclear. Germline V gene lookup returns CDR1 ENHRY and CDR2 SYGVKD. V lost 4 bases and J lost 1, with 17 bases in between. This CDR3 spans 17 amino acids. The CDR3 loop reads CAISVLSAGPSGNTIYF. For the CDR3, the DNA is TGTGCCATCAGTGTATTGTCGGCAGGACCATCTGGAAACACCATATATTTT.

This clonotype came up a few times. V usage is TRBV12-5 and J usage is TRBJ1-2; D might be TRBD1 (5 bases). The V end was cut by 6 bases, the J end by 4 bases, with 12 bases between. The CDR3 runs 13 residues. Looked up from germline, CDR1 is LGHNT and CDR2 is FRNRAP. CDR3 DNA sequence: TGTGCTAGTGGCGTGGGACTAACCTATGGCTACACCTTC. It yields the protein CASGVGLTYGYTF. The full variable domain, with the rest looked up from reference TRBV12-5 and TRBJ1-2, is DARVTQTPRHKVTEMGQEVTMRCQPILGHNTVFWYRQTMMQGLELLAYFRNRAPLDDSGMPKDRFSAEMPDATLATLKIQPSEPRDSAVYFCASGVGLTYGYTFGSGTRLTVV.

This clonotype appeared a few times. V and J are TRBV7-2 and TRBJ2-3; 9 bases agree with TRBD2. CDR1 and CDR2 from the germline V gene are SGHTA and FQGNSA. The J segment lost 1 base and the V segment lost 4 bases, leaving 6 bases of the junction unmatched. This CDR3 has 16 residues. As DNA, the CDR3 is TGTGCCAGCAGCTGGGCGGGGGGGCAAGGCACAGATACGCAGTATTTT. Encoded protein: CASSWAGGQGTDTQYF.

The chain joins TRBV28 to TRBJ1-5; the D gene is possibly TRBD1 (6 bases). Germline V gives CDR1 MDHEN, CDR2 SYDVKM. V lost 7 bases and J lost 5, with 12 bases in between. This CDR3 comprises 13 residues. The CDR3 reads CASISGVYQPQHF. CDR3 nucleotides: TGTGCCAGCATATCAGGGGTCTATCAGCCCCAGCATTTT.

This clonotype was seen only a few times. The chain has TRBV12-3 or TRBV12-4 and TRBJ2-3; TRBD2 is a possible D gene (5 bases). The germline V and J ends were trimmed by 1 base and 2 bases, with 10 bases remaining between them. CDR3 length: 15 amino acids. CDR3 amino acids: CASSLGGSITDTQYF. DNA for the CDR3: TGTGCCAGCAGTTTAGGAGGGTCGATCACAGATACGCAGTATTTT.

This clonotype has a handful of counts. The chain combines TRBV7-2 with TRBJ2-3; 11 nucleotides match TRBD2. The V segment lost 0 bases and the J segment 2 bases; nucleotides outside the gene matches: 1. Germline V gene lookup returns CDR1 SGHTA and CDR2 FQGNSA. The CDR3 totals 16 residues. CDR3 sequence reads: CASSLASGGATDTQYF. As DNA, the CDR3 is TGTGCCAGCAGCTTAGCTAGCGGGGGGGCCACAGATACGCAGTATTTT.

CDR3 DNA: TGTGCCAGCAGCTCTTACAGGATTGAGGGCTACACCTTC. Its translation: CASSSYRIEGYTF. The chain uses TRBV14 and TRBJ1-2; possibly TRBD1 for D (5 bases). CDR1 is SGHDN and CDR2 is FVKESK in the germline V gene. Trimming pared 5 bases from V and 8 bases from J, leaving 15 bases between. CDR3 size: 13 residues.